This is a list of T cell receptor beta chains from one sample in a study of Graves' ophthalmopathy and Graves' hyperthyroidism. From the multiplex PCR reads, TCRdb called clonotypes with MiXCR, one entry per CDR3 protein. The table lists some 160,000 distinct CDR3 sequences, around two fifths of them singletons. The sequenced sample consisted of peripheral blood. The receptors come from a man younger than 40 with Graves' ophthalmopathy. Each CDR3 is given with its conserved first and last residue.

V gene: TRBV7-2
J gene: TRBJ2-5
CDR3 protein: CASSWTSGKGSETQYF

V gene: TRBV6-5
J gene: TRBJ1-1
CDR3 protein: CASWRDSPNTEAFF

V gene: TRBV30
J gene: TRBJ1-1
CDR3 protein: CAWSVPGQANTEAFF

V gene: TRBV15
J gene: TRBJ1-6
CDR3 protein: CATSWSVDNSPLHF

V gene: TRBV28
J gene: TRBJ1-1
CDR3 protein: CASSWGDLGAFF

V gene: TRBV15
J gene: TRBJ2-5
CDR3 protein: CATSREQGSLRETQYF

V gene: TRBV11-1
J gene: TRBJ2-2
CDR3 protein: CASSSGPAGELFF

V gene: TRBV7-2
J gene: TRBJ1-3
CDR3 protein: CASSLGRGGGTIYF

V gene: TRBV6-2/TRBV6-3
J gene: TRBJ2-7
CDR3 protein: CASSYQREGLPPSYEQYF

V gene: TRBV13
J gene: TRBJ2-7
CDR3 protein: CASSFGLAGPTYEQYF

V gene: TRBV7-8
J gene: TRBJ2-4
CDR3 protein: CASSLSSRRTSGIAKNIQYF

V gene: TRBV19
J gene: TRBJ1-5
CDR3 protein: CASSIGGADQPQHF

V gene: TRBV28
J gene: TRBJ1-1
CDR3 protein: CASILRGWGNTEAFF

V gene: TRBV12-3/TRBV12-4
J gene: TRBJ2-5
CDR3 protein: CASSLPTEIAGYQETQYF

V gene: TRBV12-3/TRBV12-4
J gene: TRBJ2-7
CDR3 protein: CASTGTEDYEQYF

V gene: TRBV28
J gene: TRBJ2-7
CDR3 protein: CASSPGLAGLESSYEQYF

V gene: TRBV7-8
J gene: TRBJ1-1
CDR3 protein: CAGSPPGGGITEAFF

V gene: TRBV28
J gene: TRBJ2-7
CDR3 protein: CASSFPPQPGHNVYEQYF

V gene: TRBV6-5
J gene: TRBJ2-2
CDR3 protein: CASSTGTGSTGELFF

V gene: TRBV27
J gene: TRBJ1-2
CDR3 protein: CASSLGARDSLYGYTF

V gene: TRBV19
J gene: TRBJ1-2
CDR3 protein: CASSPRDLSGYTF

V gene: TRBV19
J gene: TRBJ1-5
CDR3 protein: CASTANRVDQPQHF

V gene: TRBV12-3/TRBV12-4
J gene: TRBJ2-5
CDR3 protein: CASGPGSEETQYF

V gene: TRBV6-5
J gene: TRBJ1-1
CDR3 protein: CASSYSSRVNTEAFF

V gene: TRBV12-3/TRBV12-4
J gene: TRBJ2-2
CDR3 protein: CASRINRGFGELFF

V gene: TRBV12-3/TRBV12-4
J gene: TRBJ1-3
CDR3 protein: CASSLIGTGESRSGNTIYF

V gene: TRBV6-1
J gene: TRBJ1-1
CDR3 protein: CASSPRDRGGSTEAFF

V gene: TRBV27
J gene: TRBJ1-6
CDR3 protein: CASRLKDRQVYSPLHF

V gene: TRBV6-5
J gene: TRBJ2-2
CDR3 protein: CASSYLRSGRGGELFF

V gene: TRBV6-2/TRBV6-3
J gene: TRBJ2-5
CDR3 protein: CASRGTGKETQYF

V gene: TRBV6-2/TRBV6-3
J gene: TRBJ2-3
CDR3 protein: CASSYSLSGTRTDTQYF

V gene: TRBV30
J gene: TRBJ1-1
CDR3 protein: CAWNLLVGDTEAFF

V gene: TRBV7-2
J gene: TRBJ2-7
CDR3 protein: CASSSPGLAVHF

V gene: TRBV6-2/TRBV6-3
J gene: TRBJ1-5
CDR3 protein: CASSYGQSGNQPQHF

V gene: TRBV29-1
J gene: TRBJ2-5
CDR3 protein: CSVEHASRPETQYF

V gene: TRBV12-3/TRBV12-4
J gene: TRBJ1-6
CDR3 protein: CASSPDPSSYNSPLHF

V gene: TRBV30
J gene: TRBJ2-7
CDR3 protein: CAWSLGDSYEQYF

V gene: TRBV12-3/TRBV12-4
J gene: TRBJ1-1
CDR3 protein: CASSRQGLGGTEAFF

V gene: TRBV7-9
J gene: TRBJ2-7
CDR3 protein: CASSVDFYEQYF

V gene: TRBV18
J gene: TRBJ2-7
CDR3 protein: CASSPLPSGTSGSGEQYF

V gene: TRBV12-3/TRBV12-4
J gene: TRBJ2-5
CDR3 protein: CASREGTGGRETQYF

V gene: TRBV7-8
J gene: TRBJ2-7
CDR3 protein: CASSLIRRSYEQYF

V gene: TRBV20-1
J gene: TRBJ2-7
CDR3 protein: CSATGGLLIYEQYF

V gene: TRBV27
J gene: TRBJ2-5
CDR3 protein: CASTRDRGHRETQYF

V gene: TRBV5-1
J gene: TRBJ2-7
CDR3 protein: CASSKPPNEQYF

V gene: TRBV6-1
J gene: TRBJ1-1
CDR3 protein: CAVRQGANTEAFF

V gene: TRBV7-9
J gene: TRBJ2-7
CDR3 protein: CASSAEEQYF

V gene: TRBV2
J gene: TRBJ1-2
CDR3 protein: CATTTGNYGYTF

V gene: TRBV11-2
J gene: TRBJ2-7
CDR3 protein: CASSRGAAGVSYEQYF

V gene: TRBV28
J gene: TRBJ2-3
CDR3 protein: CASSLGTTQYF

V gene: TRBV20-1
J gene: TRBJ1-2
CDR3 protein: CSARGGMNYGYTF

V gene: TRBV28
J gene: TRBJ1-2
CDR3 protein: CASSLGIDYGYTF

V gene: TRBV2
J gene: TRBJ1-5
CDR3 protein: CASSEVASNQPQHF

V gene: TRBV27
J gene: TRBJ1-2
CDR3 protein: CASSWDRDLGGYTF

V gene: TRBV20-1
J gene: TRBJ1-2
CDR3 protein: CSARDKRQGDYGYTF